The 7 T cell receptor beta chains below come from one sample, sequenced in a study of identical twins. MiXCR, run by TCRdb on the 5' RACE reads, gives a single entry per CDR3 protein. The data hold about 520,000 distinct CDR3 sequences, with approximately 22% observed a single time. In addition, the sample was reused for a study of T cells expressing NK-cell markers.

Sequenced input: CD4+ T cells sorted from blood. The receptors originated from a woman aged 18-30 years in good health.

This chain joins TRBV7-9 and TRBJ2-7; 8 bases agree with TRBD2. CDR1 and CDR2 (germline): SEHNR, FQNEAQ (reference sequence). CDR3 length equals 16 residues. V was clipped by 1 base and J by 5 bases; unmatched bases: 10. CDR3 coding DNA: TGTGCCAGCAGCTTAGGTGCGGGAGGTGTGCGGGACGAGCAGTACTTC. Amino acids: CASSLGAGGVRDEQYF.

This clonotype was counted only a few times. CDR3 region: CASNPRGGGVRSPLHF. Here the CDR3 DNA reads TGTGCCAGCAATCCCCGAGGTGGGGGAGTGCGTTCACCCCTCCACTTT. This chain joins TRBV6-1 and TRBJ1-6, with D maybe TRBD1 (5 bases). This CDR3 spans 16 amino acids. Germline V gene data show CDR1 as MNHNS and CDR2 as SASEGT. V was pared by 7 bases and J by 9 bases, with 22 bases between.

The J gene is TRBJ2-1, the V gene TRBV10-3; a possible D gene is TRBD2 (5 bases). CDR1 ENHRY and CDR2 SYGVKD come from the germline V gene. V lost 8 bases, J lost 7 bases, and 21 bases lay in between. CDR3 length equals 15 residues. CDR3 coding DNA: TGTGCCATCTCCCAACAGCTCACAGAGGGTAATGAGCAGTTCTTC. Encoded protein: CAISQQLTEGNEQFF.

This clonotype was seen many times. The chain recombines TRBV18 with TRBJ2-5; TRBD2 is a possible D gene (7 bases). Germline CDR1 reads KGHSH; CDR2 reads LQKENI. The ends were cut back, 6 bases at V and 5 bases at J, with 16 bases in the middle. The CDR3 totals 14 residues. CDR3 nucleotide sequence: TGTGCCAGCTCCCAAAACGGGGGGCTGGAGACCCAGTACTTC. It specifies CASSQNGGLETQYF.

This clonotype appeared a few times. This chain links TRBV7-2 with TRBJ2-1; no clear D gene. The CDR3 has 15 amino acids. Between the trimmed V and J ends, which lost 1 base and 7 bases, there was a span of 14 bases. Germline values: CDR1 SGHTA, CDR2 FQGNSA. The CDR3 region is CASSLGLGWANEQFF. The CDR3 bases are TGTGCCAGCAGCTTAGGTCTCGGATGGGCGAATGAGCAGTTCTTC. The variable domain in full, with the rest retrieved from reference TRBV7-2 and TRBJ2-1, is GAGVSQSPSNKVTEKGKDVELRCDPISGHTALYWYRQSLGQGLEFLIYFQGNSAPDKSGLPSDRFSAERTGGSVSTLTIQRTQQEDSAVYLCASSLGLGWANEQFFGPGTRLTVL.

The sample holds a few counts of this clonotype. The CDR3 loop is CSARGLVAGGDNEQFF. The CDR3 DNA reads as TGCAGTGCTAGAGGCTTGGTGGCAGGGGGGGACAATGAGCAGTTCTTC. The chain combines TRBV20-1 with TRBJ2-1; D is tentatively TRBD1 or TRBD2 (7 bases each). V gave up 1 base and J gave up 5 bases, with 18 bases separating them. Germline V CDR1 and CDR2: DFQATT, SNEGSKA (reference sequence). There are 16 residues in the CDR3.

J is TRBJ1-6 and V is TRBV9; D is ambiguous. The CDR3 has 13 amino acids. Germline CDR1 is SGDLS and CDR2 is YYNGEE. V lost 0 bases and J 10 bases, leaving 8 bases between the germline ends. The CDR3 loop reads CASSVALQSPLHF. CDR3 coding DNA: TGTGCCAGCAGCGTAGCTCTTCAGTCACCCCTCCACTTT.